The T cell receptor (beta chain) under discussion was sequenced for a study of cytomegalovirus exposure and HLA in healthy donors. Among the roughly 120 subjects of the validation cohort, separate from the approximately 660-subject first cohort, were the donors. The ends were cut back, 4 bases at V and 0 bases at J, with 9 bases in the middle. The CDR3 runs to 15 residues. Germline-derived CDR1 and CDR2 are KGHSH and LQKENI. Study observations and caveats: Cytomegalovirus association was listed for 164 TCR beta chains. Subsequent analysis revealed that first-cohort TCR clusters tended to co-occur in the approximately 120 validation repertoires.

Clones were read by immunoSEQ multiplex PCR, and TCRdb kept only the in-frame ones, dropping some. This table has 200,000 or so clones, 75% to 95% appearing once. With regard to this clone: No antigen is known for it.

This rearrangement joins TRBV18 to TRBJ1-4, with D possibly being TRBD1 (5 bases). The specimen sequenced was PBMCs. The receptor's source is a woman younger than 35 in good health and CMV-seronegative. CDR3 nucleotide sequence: TGTGCCAGCTCACACTCAGGGCCAACTAATGAAAAACTGTTTTTT. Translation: CASSHSGPTNEKLFF.